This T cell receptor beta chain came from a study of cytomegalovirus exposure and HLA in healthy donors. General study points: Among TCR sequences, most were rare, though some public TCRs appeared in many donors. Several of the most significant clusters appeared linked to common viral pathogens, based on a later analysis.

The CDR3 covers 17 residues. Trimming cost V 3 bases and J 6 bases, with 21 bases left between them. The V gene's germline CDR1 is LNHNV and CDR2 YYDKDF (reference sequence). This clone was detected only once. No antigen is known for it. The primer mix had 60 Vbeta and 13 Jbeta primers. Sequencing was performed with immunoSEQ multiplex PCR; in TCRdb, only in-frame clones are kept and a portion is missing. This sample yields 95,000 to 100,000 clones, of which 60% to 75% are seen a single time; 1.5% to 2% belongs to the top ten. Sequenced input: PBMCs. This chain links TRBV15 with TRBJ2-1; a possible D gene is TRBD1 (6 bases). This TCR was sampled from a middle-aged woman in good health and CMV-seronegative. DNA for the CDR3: TGTGCCACCAGCAGGGGCCCCGGACAGAAGGGCCCCAATGAGCAGTTCTTC. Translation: CATSRGPGQKGPNEQFF.